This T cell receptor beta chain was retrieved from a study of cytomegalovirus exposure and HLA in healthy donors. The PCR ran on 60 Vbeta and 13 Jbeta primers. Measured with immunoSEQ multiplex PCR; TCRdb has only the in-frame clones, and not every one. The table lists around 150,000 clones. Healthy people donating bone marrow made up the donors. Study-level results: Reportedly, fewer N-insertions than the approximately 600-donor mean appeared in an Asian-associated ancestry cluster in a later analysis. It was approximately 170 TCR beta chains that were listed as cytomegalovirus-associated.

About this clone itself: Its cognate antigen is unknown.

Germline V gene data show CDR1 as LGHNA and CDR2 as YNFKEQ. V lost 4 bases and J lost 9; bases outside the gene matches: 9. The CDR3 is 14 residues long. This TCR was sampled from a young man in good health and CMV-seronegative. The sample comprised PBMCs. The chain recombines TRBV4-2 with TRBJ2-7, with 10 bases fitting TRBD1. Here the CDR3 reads CASSPMGDRGGQYF. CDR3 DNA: TGTGCCAGCAGCCCGATGGGGGACAGGGGAGGGCAGTACTTC.